This TCR beta chain was sequenced for a study of beta chain features in type 1 diabetes. Study-wide background: Researchers looked at approximately 110,000,000 sorted cells across all samples.

In all sorted populations, purity surpassed 95%. This clone came up a few times. Its antigen remains unidentified. Germline lookup yields CDR1 SGDLS and CDR2 YYNGEE. The CDR3 spans 16 residues. Trimming stripped 4 bases from V and 4 bases from J, with 20 bases between. General study results and limits: TCRB repertoires of naive, central memory and Treg cells appeared more similar among patients than among healthy donors. VDJ junctions from patients with type 1 diabetes contained fewer insertions and more deletions. For Type 1 diabetes patients, all four CD4+ subsets carried TCRB CDR3s that were moderately but significantly shorter.

As every portion of the isolated RNA was reverse transcribed, the sequencing read expressed TCRB transcripts. Sequenced by immunoSEQ multiplex PCR; TCRdb stores in-frame clones only, minus some. The repertoire holds 630,000 or so clones, 11% to 15% seen once, with 0.035% to 0.04% in the top ten. The sample consisted of naive CD4+ T cells from blood. The V gene is TRBV9, the J gene TRBJ1-1; D gene unclear. The receptor's source is a man between 18 and 35 years old with type 1 diabetes. This CDR3 is CASSPRLFGAGTEAFF. The CDR3, as DNA: TGTGCCAGCAGCCCCCGCCTATTTGGCGCGGGCACTGAAGCTTTCTTT.